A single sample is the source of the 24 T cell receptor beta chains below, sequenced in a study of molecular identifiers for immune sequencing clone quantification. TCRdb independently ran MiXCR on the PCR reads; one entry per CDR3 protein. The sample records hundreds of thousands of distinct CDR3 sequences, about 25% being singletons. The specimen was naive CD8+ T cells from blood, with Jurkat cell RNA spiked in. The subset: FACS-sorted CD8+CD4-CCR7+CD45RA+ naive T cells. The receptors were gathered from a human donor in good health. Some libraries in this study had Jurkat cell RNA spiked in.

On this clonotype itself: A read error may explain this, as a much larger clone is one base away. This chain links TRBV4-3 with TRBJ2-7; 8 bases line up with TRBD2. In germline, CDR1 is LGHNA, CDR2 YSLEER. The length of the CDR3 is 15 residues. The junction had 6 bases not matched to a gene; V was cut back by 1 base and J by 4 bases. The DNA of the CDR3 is TGCGCCAGCAGCCAAGTGTGGGCGGGAGGATACGAGCAGTACTTC. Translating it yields CASSQVWAGGYEQYF.

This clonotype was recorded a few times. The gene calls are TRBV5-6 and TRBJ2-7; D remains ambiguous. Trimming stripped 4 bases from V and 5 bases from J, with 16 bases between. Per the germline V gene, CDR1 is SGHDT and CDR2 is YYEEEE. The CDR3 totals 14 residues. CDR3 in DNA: TGTGCCAGCAGCATAGGTAGTTTTATCGACGAGCAGTACTTC. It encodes CASSIGSFIDEQYF.

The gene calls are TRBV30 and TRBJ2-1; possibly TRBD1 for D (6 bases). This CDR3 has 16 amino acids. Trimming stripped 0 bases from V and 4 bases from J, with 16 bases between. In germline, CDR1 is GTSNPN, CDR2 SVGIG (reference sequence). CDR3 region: CAWSVTQGLVYNEQFF. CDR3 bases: TGTGCCTGGAGTGTAACCCAGGGGCTAGTATACAATGAGCAGTTCTTC.

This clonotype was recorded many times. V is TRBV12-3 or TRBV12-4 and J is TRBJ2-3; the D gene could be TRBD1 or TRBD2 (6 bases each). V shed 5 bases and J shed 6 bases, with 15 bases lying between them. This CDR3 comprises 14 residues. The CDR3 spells CASSPWGARDTQYF. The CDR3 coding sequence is TGTGCCAGCAGTCCTTGGGGGGCAAGGGATACGCAGTATTTT.

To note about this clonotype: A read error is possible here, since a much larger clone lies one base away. This CDR3 reads CASSTPPDRLDQPHHF. In nucleotides, the CDR3 is TGTGCCAGCAGTACGCCGCCCGACAGGTTAGATCAGCCCCATCATTTT. This sequence joins TRBV28 and TRBJ1-5, with TRBD1 as a possible D gene (6 bases). The CDR3 contains 16 residues. Germline loops: CDR1 MDHEN, CDR2 SYDVKM. Full variable domain (remainder filled in from reference TRBV28 and TRBJ1-5): DVKVTQSSRYLVKRTGEKVFLECVQDMDHENMFWYRQDPGLGLRLIYFSYDVKMKEKGDIPEGYSVSREKKERFSLILESASTNQTSMYLCASSTPPDRLDQPHHFGDGTRLSIL.

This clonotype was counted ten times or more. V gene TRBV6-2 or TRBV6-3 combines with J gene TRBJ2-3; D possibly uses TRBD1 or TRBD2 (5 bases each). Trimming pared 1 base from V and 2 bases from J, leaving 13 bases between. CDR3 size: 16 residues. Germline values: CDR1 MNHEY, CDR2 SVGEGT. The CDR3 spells CASSYYPGTTTDTQYF. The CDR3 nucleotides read TGTGCCAGCAGTTACTACCCTGGGACCACCACAGATACGCAGTATTTT.

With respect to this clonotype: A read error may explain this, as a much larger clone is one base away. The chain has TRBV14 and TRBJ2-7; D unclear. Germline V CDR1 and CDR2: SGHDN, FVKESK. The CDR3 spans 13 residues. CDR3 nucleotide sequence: TGTGCCGGCAGCCCGACTCCTTACTACGAGCAGTACTTC. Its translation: CAGSPTPYYEQYF.

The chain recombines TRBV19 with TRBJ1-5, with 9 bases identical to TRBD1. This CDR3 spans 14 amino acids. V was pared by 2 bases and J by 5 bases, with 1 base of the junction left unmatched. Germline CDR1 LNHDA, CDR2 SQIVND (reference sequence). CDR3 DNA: TGTGCCAGTAGTATAACAGGGGGCGATCAGCCCCAGCATTTT. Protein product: CASSITGGDQPQHF.

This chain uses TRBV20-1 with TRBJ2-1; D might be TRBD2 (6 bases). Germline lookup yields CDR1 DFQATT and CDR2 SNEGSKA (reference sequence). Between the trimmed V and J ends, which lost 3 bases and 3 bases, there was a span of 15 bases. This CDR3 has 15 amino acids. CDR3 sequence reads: CSASSLRLDYNEQFF. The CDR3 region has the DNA TGCAGTGCTAGTTCCCTCAGACTAGACTACAATGAGCAGTTCTTC.

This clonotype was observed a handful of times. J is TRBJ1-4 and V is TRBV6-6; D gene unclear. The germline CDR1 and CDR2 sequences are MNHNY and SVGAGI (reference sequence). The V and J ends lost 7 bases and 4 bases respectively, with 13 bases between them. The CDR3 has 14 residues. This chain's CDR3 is CASTSVGLNEKLFF. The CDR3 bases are TGTGCCAGCACCTCCGTGGGTCTTAATGAAAAACTGTTTTTT.

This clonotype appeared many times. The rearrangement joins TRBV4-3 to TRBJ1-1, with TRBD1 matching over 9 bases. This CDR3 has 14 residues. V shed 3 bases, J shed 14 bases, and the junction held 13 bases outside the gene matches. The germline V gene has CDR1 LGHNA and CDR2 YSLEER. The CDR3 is CASSHTHPGQGLFF. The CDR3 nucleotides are TGCGCCAGCAGCCACACGCATCCGGGACAGGGTCTCTTCTTT.

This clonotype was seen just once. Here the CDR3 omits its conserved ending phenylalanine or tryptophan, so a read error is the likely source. This CDR3 reads CASSLGGNDGYTY. In nucleotides, the CDR3 is TGTGCCAGCAGCTTGGGGGGAAATGATGGCTACACCTAC. V gene TRBV5-6 combines with J gene TRBJ1-2; no clear D gene. Germline V gives CDR1 SGHDT, CDR2 YYEEEE. The CDR3 runs 13 residues. V lost 0 bases and J 6 bases, leaving 9 bases between the germline ends.

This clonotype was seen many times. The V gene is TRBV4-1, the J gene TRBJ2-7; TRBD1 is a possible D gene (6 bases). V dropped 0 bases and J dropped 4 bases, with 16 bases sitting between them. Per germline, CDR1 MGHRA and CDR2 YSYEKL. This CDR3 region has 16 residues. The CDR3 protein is CASSQDKEQGYYEQYF. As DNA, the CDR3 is TGCGCCAGCAGCCAAGATAAAGAACAGGGTTATTACGAGCAGTACTTC.

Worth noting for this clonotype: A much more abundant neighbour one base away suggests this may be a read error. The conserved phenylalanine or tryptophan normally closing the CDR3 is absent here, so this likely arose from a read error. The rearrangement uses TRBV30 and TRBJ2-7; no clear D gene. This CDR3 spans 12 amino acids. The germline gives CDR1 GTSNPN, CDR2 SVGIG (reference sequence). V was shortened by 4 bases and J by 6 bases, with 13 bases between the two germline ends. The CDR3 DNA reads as TGTGCCTGGACGGGCCCGCCGGGCGAGCAGTACTAC. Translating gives CAWTGPPGEQYY.

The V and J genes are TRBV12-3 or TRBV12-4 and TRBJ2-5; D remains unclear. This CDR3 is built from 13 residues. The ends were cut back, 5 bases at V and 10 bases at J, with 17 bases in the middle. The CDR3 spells CASSGLHLLDQYF. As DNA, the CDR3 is TGTGCCAGCAGTGGGCTTCATCTTCTGGACCAGTACTTC.

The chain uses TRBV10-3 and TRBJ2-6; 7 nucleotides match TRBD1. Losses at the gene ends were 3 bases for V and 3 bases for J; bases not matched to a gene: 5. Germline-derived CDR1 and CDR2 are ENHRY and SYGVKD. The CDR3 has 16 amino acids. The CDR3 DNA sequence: TGTGCCATCAGTGAAGGTAGGGGGCATGGGGCCAACGTCCTGACTTTC. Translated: CAISEGRGHGANVLTF.

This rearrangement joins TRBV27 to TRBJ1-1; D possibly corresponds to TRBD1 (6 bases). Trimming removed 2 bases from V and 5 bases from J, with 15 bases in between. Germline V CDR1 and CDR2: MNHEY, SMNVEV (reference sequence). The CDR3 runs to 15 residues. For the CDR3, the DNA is TGTGCCAGCAGTTTAGAAAGGGGGAAGTGGACTGAAGCTTTCTTT. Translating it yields CASSLERGKWTEAFF.

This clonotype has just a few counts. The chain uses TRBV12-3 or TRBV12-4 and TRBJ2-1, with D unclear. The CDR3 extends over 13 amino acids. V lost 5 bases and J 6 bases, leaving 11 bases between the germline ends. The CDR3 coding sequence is TGTGCCAGCAGTCCATATTCCATCAATGAGCAGTTCTTC. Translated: CASSPYSINEQFF.

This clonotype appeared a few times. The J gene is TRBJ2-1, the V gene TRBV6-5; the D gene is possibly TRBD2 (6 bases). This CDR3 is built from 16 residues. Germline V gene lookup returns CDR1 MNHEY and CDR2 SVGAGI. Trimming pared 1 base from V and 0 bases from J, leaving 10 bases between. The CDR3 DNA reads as TGTGCCAGCAGTTACTTGGCGGGGAGCTCCTACAATGAGCAGTTCTTC. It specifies CASSYLAGSSYNEQFF.

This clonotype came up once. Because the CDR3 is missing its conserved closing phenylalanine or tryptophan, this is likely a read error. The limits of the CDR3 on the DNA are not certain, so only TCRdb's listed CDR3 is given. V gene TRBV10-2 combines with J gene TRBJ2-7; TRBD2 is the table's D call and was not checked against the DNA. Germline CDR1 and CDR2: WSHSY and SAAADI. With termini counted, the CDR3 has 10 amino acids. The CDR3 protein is CASSEKRAPI.

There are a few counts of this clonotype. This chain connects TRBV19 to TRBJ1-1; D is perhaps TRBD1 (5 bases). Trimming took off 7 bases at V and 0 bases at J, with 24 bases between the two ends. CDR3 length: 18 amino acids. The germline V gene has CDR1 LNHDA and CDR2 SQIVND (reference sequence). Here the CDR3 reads CASTELAGWGIMNTEAFF. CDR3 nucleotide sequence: TGTGCCAGTACCGAGTTGGCAGGGTGGGGAATAATGAACACTGAAGCTTTCTTT.

Here the CDR3 DNA reads TGTGCCAGTAGTATCGGGAGCGGGGGGGCTTCCTACAATGAGCAGTTCTTC. Translated, it gives CASSIGSGGASYNEQFF. The chain combines TRBV19 with TRBJ2-1; 10 bases agree with TRBD2. This CDR3 has 17 amino acids. Germline CDR1 reads LNHDA; CDR2 reads SQIVND (reference sequence). J was trimmed by 1 base and V by 3 bases; bases with no gene match: 6.

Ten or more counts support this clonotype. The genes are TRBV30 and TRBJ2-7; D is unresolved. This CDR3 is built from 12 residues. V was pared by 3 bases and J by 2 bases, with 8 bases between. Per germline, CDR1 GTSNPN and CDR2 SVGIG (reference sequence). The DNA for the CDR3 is TGTGCCTGGAGCTCCCCCGCCTACGAGCAGTACTTC. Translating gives CAWSSPAYEQYF.

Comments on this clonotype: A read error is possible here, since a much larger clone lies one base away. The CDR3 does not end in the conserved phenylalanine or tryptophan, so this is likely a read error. The DNA for the CDR3 is TGTGCCAGCAGTATGAGGGGACTCTACGAGCAGTACTCC. It is translated as CASSMRGLYEQYS. J is TRBJ2-7 and V is TRBV6-2 or TRBV6-3, with D maybe TRBD2 (6 bases). Germline lookup yields CDR1 MNHEY and CDR2 SVGEGT. Trimming pared 5 bases from V and 3 bases from J, leaving 11 bases between. The CDR3 has 13 amino acids.